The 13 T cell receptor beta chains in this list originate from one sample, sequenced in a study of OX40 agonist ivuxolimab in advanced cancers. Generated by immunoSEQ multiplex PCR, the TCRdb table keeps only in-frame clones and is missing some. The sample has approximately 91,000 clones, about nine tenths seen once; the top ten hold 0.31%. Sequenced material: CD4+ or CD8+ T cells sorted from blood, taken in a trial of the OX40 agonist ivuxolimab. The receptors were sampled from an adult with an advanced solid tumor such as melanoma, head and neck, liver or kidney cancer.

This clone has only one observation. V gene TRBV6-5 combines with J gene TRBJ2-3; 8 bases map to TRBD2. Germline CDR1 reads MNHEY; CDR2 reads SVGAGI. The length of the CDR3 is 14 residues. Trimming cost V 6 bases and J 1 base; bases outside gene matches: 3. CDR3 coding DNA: TGTGCCAGCAGGACGACTAGCGGCACAGATACGCAGTATTTT. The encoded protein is CASRTTSGTDTQYF.

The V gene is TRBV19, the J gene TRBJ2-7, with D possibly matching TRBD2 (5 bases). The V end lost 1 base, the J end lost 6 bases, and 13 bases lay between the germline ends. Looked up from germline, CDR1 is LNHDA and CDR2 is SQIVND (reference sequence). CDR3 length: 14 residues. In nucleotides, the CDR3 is TGTGCCAGTAGTATAGCAGGCTCGGAGGCCGAGCAGTACTTC. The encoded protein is CASSIAGSEAEQYF.

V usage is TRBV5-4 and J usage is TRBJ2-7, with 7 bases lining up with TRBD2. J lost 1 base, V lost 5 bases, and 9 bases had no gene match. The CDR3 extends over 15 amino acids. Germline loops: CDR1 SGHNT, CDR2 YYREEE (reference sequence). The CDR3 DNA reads TGTGCCAGCAGTTTGAGCGGGGCAAAATCCTACGAGCAGTACTTC. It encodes CASSLSGAKSYEQYF.

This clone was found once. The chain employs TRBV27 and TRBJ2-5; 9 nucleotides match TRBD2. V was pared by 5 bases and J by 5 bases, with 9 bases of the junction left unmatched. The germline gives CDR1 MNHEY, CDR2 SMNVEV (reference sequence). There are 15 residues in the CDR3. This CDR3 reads CASSTLAGGLETQYF. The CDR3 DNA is TGTGCCAGCAGTACCCTTGCGGGGGGGCTCGAGACCCAGTACTTC.

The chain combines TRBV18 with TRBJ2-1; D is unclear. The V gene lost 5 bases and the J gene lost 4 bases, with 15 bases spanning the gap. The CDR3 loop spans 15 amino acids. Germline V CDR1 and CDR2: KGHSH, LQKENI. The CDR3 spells CASSADGATYNEQFF. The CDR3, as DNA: TGTGCCAGCTCAGCGGACGGAGCAACATACAATGAGCAGTTCTTC. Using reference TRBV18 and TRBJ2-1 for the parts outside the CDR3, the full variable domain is NAGVMQNPRHLVRRRGQEARLRCSPMKGHSHVYWYRQLPEEGLKFMVYLQKENIIDESGMPKERFSAEFPKEGPSILRIQQVVRGDSAAYFCASSADGATYNEQFFGPGTRLTVL.

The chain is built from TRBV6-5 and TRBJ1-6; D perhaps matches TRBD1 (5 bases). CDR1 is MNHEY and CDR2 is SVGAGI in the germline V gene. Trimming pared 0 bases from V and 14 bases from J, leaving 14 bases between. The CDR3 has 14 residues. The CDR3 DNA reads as TGTGCCAGCAGTTACTCCTCGAGTGGGGGATCCCTCCACTTT. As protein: CASSYSSSGGSLHF.

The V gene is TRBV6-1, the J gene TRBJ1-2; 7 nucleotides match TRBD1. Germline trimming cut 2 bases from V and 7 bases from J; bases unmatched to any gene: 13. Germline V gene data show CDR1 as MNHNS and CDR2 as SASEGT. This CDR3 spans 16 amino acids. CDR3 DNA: TGTGCCAGCAGTGAACCTGTTAGGCAGGGGGTTCGTGGCTACACCTTC. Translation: CASSEPVRQGVRGYTF.

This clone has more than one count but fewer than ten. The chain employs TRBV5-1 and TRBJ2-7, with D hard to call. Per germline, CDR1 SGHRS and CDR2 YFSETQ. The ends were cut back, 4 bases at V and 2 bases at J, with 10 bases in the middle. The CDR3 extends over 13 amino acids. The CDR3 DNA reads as TGCGCCAGCAGCAGTACAGCGACCTACGAGCAGTACTTC. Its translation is CASSSTATYEQYF.

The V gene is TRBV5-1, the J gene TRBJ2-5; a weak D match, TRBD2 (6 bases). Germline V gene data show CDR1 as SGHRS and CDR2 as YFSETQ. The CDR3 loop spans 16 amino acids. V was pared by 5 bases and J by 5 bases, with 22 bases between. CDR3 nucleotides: TGCGCCAGCAGTAGCGGCGAATTCGGTGGTAGGGAGACCCAGTACTTC. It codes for CASSSGEFGGRETQYF. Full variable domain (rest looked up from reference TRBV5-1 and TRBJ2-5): KAGVTQTPRYLIKTRGQQVTLSCSPISGHRSVSWYQQTPGQGLQFLFEYFSETQRNKGNFPGRFSGRQFSNSRSEMNVSTLELGDSALYLCASSSGEFGGRETQYFGPGTRLLVL.

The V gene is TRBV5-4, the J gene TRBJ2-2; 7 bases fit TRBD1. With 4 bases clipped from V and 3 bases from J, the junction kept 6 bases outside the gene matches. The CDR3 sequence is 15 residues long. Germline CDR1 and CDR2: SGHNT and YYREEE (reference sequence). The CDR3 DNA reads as TGTGCCAGCAGCAATGACAGGGTATACACCGGGGAGCTGTTTTTT. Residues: CASSNDRVYTGELFF.

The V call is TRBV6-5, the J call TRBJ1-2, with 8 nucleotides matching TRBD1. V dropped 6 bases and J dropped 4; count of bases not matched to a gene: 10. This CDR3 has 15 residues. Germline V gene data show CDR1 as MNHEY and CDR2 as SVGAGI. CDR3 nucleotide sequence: TGTGCCAGCAGACACGGACAGGGAGGGGGCTATGGCTACACCTTC. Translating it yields CASRHGQGGGYGYTF.

The CDR3: CASRPPGIGYGYTF. CDR3 bases: TGTGCCAGCAGGCCCCCGGGGATCGGGTATGGCTACACCTTC. This rearrangement joins TRBV11-2 to TRBJ1-2, with unresolved D. V was shortened by 6 bases and J by 5 bases, with 16 bases between the two germline ends. Per the germline V gene, CDR1 is SGHAT and CDR2 is FQNNGV. CDR3 length equals 14 residues.

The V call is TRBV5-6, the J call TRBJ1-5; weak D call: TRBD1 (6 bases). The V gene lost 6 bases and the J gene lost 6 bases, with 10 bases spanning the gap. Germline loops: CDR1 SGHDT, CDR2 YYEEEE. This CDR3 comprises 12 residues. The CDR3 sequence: CASTRGGQPQHF. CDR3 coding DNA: TGTGCCAGCACCAGAGGGGGTCAGCCCCAGCATTTT.